These 16 T cell receptor beta chains came from one sample sequenced in a study of CD8+CD57+ T cells in acquired aplastic anemia. According to the study, genomic DNA was the template for TCR beta VDJ and CDR3 profiling. TCRdb passed the reads through MiXCR, listing each CDR3 protein once. The profile covers about 80,000 distinct CDR3 sequences, with approximately 46% appearing a single time and 65% to 70% taken by the ten largest. The sample comprised sorted CD4+, CD8+, or CD8+CD57+ T cells (not recorded which) from PBMCs. Every receptor here comes from a human donor in good health, serving as a control.

The chain carries TRBV3-1 and TRBJ2-7; no reliable D call. Germline V gene lookup returns CDR1 LGHDT and CDR2 YNNKEL (reference sequence). V lost 3 bases to trimming and J lost 3 bases, with 15 bases between them. This CDR3 contains 15 residues. CDR3 DNA sequence: TGTGCCAGCAGCCACAGCAATCTGGGTTACTACGAGCAGTACTTC. It translates to CASSHSNLGYYEQYF.

CDR3 amino acids: CASSYSDRGRGYTF. CDR3 DNA sequence: TGTGCCAGCAGTTACTCCGACAGGGGTCGTGGCTACACCTTC. The chain carries TRBV6-2 or TRBV6-3 and TRBJ1-2; TRBD1 matches 8 bases. Germline V gene lookup returns CDR1 MNHEY and CDR2 SVGEGT. V shed 0 bases and J 7 bases; nucleotides not matched to a gene: 4. The CDR3 has 14 amino acids.

The V and J genes are TRBV7-2 and TRBJ1-6; D not resolved. Trimming removed 5 bases from V and 10 bases from J, with 9 bases in between. Germline-derived CDR1 and CDR2 are SGHTA and FQGNSA. This CDR3 has 12 amino acids. The CDR3 is CASSRSGSPLHF. In DNA form, the CDR3 reads TGTGCCAGCAGCCGATCAGGATCACCCCTCCACTTT.

V is TRBV5-6 and J is TRBJ1-2; D uncertain. The CDR3 contains 14 residues. Trimming removed 2 bases from V and 7 bases from J, with 15 bases in between. Germline assignment: CDR1 SGHDT and CDR2 YYEEEE. CDR3 DNA sequence: TGTGCCAGCAGCTTATCTGTCGCGGCCACTGGCTACACCTTC. Protein sequence: CASSLSVAATGYTF.

This chain joins TRBV27 and TRBJ1-1; 11 bases align to TRBD1. The J segment lost 0 bases and the V segment lost 5 bases, leaving 8 bases of the junction unmatched. CDR3 size: 17 residues. Germline CDR1 reads MNHEY; CDR2 reads SMNVEV (reference sequence). The CDR3 region has the DNA TGTGCCAGCAGTCGCCCTGGACAGGGGGCCGTGAACACTGAAGCTTTCTTT. Its protein product is CASSRPGQGAVNTEAFF.

The V call is TRBV12-3 or TRBV12-4, the J call TRBJ2-2; 16 nucleotides agree with TRBD2. The CDR3 totals 20 residues. V lost 4 bases, J lost 4 bases, and 12 bases stayed unmatched. The CDR3 loop reads CASSSTPGLAGGRVTGELFF. The CDR3 region has the DNA TGTGCCAGCAGTTCTACTCCGGGACTAGCGGGGGGGCGGGTCACCGGGGAGCTGTTTTTT.

The chain has TRBV15 and TRBJ1-1; D is uncertain. The CDR3 totals 13 residues. Trimming left V 0 bases short and J 1 base short, with 3 bases between. Germline V CDR1 and CDR2: LNHNV, YYDKDF (reference sequence). DNA for the CDR3: TGTGCCACCAGCAGAGACAGGAACACTGAAGCTTTCTTT. Translation: CATSRDRNTEAFF.

This clonotype was seen at least ten times. V is TRBV11-1 and J is TRBJ1-1; D call uncertain. The CDR3 runs 17 residues. Germline V CDR1 and CDR2: SGHAT, FQDESV (reference sequence). V lost 1 base to trimming and J lost 2 bases, with 17 bases between them. CDR3 region: CASSLEQKDKANTEAFF. CDR3 sequence (DNA): TGTGCCAGCAGCTTAGAGCAAAAAGACAAAGCAAACACTGAAGCTTTCTTT.

This clonotype was recorded many times. The CDR3 coding sequence is TGTGCCAGCAGCGTATCCCTAGCGGAAGATACGCAGTATTTT. It is translated as CASSVSLAEDTQYF. The rearrangement links TRBV9 to TRBJ2-3; 7 positions agree with TRBD2. V gave up 1 base and J gave up 5 bases; unmatched junction bases: 4. CDR1 is SGDLS, CDR2 YYNGEE, per germline. CDR3 length: 14 amino acids.

This clonotype showed up just a few times. The chain couples TRBV5-1 to TRBJ1-3; a weak D match, TRBD1 (6 bases). Germline V gene sequence: CDR1 SGHRS, CDR2 YFSETQ. The CDR3 has 15 residues. V lost 4 bases and J 2 bases, leaving 13 bases between the germline ends. CDR3 residues: CASSPGVGTGNTIYF. The CDR3 DNA reads as TGCGCCAGCAGCCCAGGGGTAGGAACTGGAAACACCATATATTTT.

V is TRBV5-1 and J is TRBJ2-1; 9 positions agree with TRBD1. V gave up 2 bases and J gave up 2 bases; unmatched junction bases: 8. The CDR3 has 17 residues. CDR1 and CDR2 (germline): SGHRS, YFSETQ. The DNA for the CDR3 is TGCGCCAGCAGCTTACCCCCGGGGACAGGGCCCTACAATGAGCAGTTCTTC. The encoded protein is CASSLPPGTGPYNEQFF.

This clonotype was seen at least ten times. The J gene is TRBJ2-7, the V gene TRBV9, with D possibly matching TRBD1 (5 bases). The CDR3 runs to 15 residues. V dropped 2 bases and J dropped 0 bases, with 12 bases sitting between them. Germline V lookup: CDR1 SGDLS, CDR2 YYNGEE. CDR3 loop: CASSVGRADSYEQYF. For the CDR3, the DNA is TGTGCCAGCAGCGTGGGCAGGGCCGACTCCTACGAGCAGTACTTC. The full variable domain, its missing parts supplied by reference TRBV9 and TRBJ2-7, is DSGVTQTPKHLITATGQRVTLRCSPRSGDLSVYWYQQSLDQGLQFLIQYYNGEERAKGNILERFSAQQFPDLHSELNLSSLELGDSALYFCASSVGRADSYEQYFGPGTRLTVT.

CDR3 amino acids: CASSEGRSFYEQYF. The CDR3 DNA sequence: TGTGCCAGCAGCGAGGGCAGAAGCTTCTACGAGCAGTACTTC. V and J are TRBV5-5 and TRBJ2-7; D is perhaps TRBD2 (5 bases). The germline V gene encodes CDR1 SGHKS and CDR2 YYEKEE (reference sequence). V was clipped by 4 bases and J by 3 bases, with 14 bases between them. CDR3 length: 14 amino acids.

This sequence joins TRBV10-2 and TRBJ2-7, with 7 bases lining up with TRBD2. Germline V lookup: CDR1 WSHSY, CDR2 SAAADI. The V segment lost 4 bases and the J segment 0 bases; nucleotides outside the gene matches: 9. CDR3 length: 16 residues. CDR3 residues: CASSGVGGGSSYEQYF. Here the CDR3 DNA reads TGCGCCAGCAGTGGGGTTGGCGGGGGAAGCTCCTACGAGCAGTACTTC.

This clonotype was counted many times. The rearrangement joins TRBV2 to TRBJ2-7, with D maybe TRBD1 (5 bases). V was cut by 3 bases and J by 2 bases, with 11 bases left in between. This CDR3 has 14 amino acids. The V gene's germline CDR1 is SNHLY and CDR2 FYNNEI. The CDR3 DNA sequence: TGTGCCAGCAGTGATGACCAGGGTGCCTACGAGCAGTACTTC. This translates into CASSDDQGAYEQYF.

The chain is built from TRBV25-1 and TRBJ2-3, with D maybe TRBD1 (6 bases). Trimming left V 4 bases short and J 2 bases short, with 19 bases between. CDR1 MGHDK and CDR2 SYGVNS come from the germline V gene. This CDR3 comprises 17 residues. CDR3 in DNA: TGTGCCAGCAGTGCCAGTAATGAGGGGGAACCCACAGATACGCAGTATTTT. Translating it yields CASSASNEGEPTDTQYF. The full variable domain, completed using reference TRBV25-1 and TRBJ2-3, is EADIYQTPRYLVIGTGKKITLECSQTMGHDKMYWYQQDPGMELHLIHYSYGVNSTEKGDLSSESTVSRIRTEHFPLTLESARPSHTSQYLCASSASNEGEPTDTQYFGPGTRLTVL.